The 2 T cell receptor beta chains reported below all come from one sample, sequenced in a study of T cell repertoires in cytomegalovirus infection. From the reads, TCRdb called clonotypes with MiXCR, one entry per CDR3 protein. The data contain 490,000 or so distinct CDR3 sequences, over 9% of them singletons. Input material: PBMCs. All receptors come from a human donor in good health (CMV status not recorded). Some clones in this sample may be carry-over from other donors' samples.

This clonotype was observed at least ten times. J is TRBJ2-7 and V is TRBV28, with D hard to call. V gave up 8 bases and J gave up 3 bases, with 5 bases separating them. Germline V gene lookup returns CDR1 MDHEN and CDR2 SYDVKM. The CDR3 sequence is 10 residues long. CDR3 coding DNA: TGTGCCAGCGCTGTCTACGAGCAGTACTTC. Translation gives CASAVYEQYF.

The sample holds many counts of this clonotype. The genes are TRBV6-1 and TRBJ1-5, with D possibly matching TRBD1 (5 bases). Trimming left V 5 bases short and J 6 bases short, with 11 bases between. The CDR3 extends over 13 amino acids. Germline values: CDR1 MNHNS, CDR2 SASEGT. CDR3 nucleotides: TGTGCCAGCAGTATGGGACCTGTTCAGCCCCAGCATTTT. Translating gives CASSMGPVQPQHF.